The next 23 T cell receptor beta chains were all read from a single sample in a study of blood T cell repertoires in COVID-19. Data came from immunoSEQ multiplex PCR; TCRdb stores just in-frame clones and leaves some out. The sample lists 250,000 to 350,000 clones; roughly 90% were seen once. Material for sequencing was peripheral blood. All receptors derive from a man between 18 and 35 years old with active or convalescent COVID-19.

This clone occurred once. The chain recombines TRBV7-2 with TRBJ2-7, with a possible D match to TRBD2 (6 bases). Deletions cut 5 bases from V and 3 bases from J, with 14 bases between. The CDR3 runs to 14 residues. Germline V gene data show CDR1 as SGHTA and CDR2 as FQGNSA. The CDR3: CASSLNRDFYEQYF. The DNA for the CDR3 is TGTGCCAGCAGCCTCAATCGGGACTTCTACGAGCAGTACTTC.

This clone was picked up one time. The chain recombines TRBV18 with TRBJ2-5, with 10 positions matching TRBD2. V shed 3 bases and J 5 bases; nucleotides not matched to a gene: 6. From germline, CDR1 is KGHSH and CDR2 LQKENI. This CDR3 has 15 amino acids. In DNA, the CDR3 is TGTGCCAGCTCACCCAAAGGGACTAGCGTTGAGACCCAGTACTTC. Protein product: CASSPKGTSVETQYF.

The chain combines TRBV19 with TRBJ1-5, with 8 nucleotides matching TRBD1. The length of the CDR3 is 14 residues. Germline CDR1 LNHDA, CDR2 SQIVND (reference sequence). V was pared by 3 bases and J by 7 bases, with 5 bases of the junction left unmatched. CDR3 sequence (DNA): TGTGCCAGTAGTATGGGACAGGAGACCCAGCCCCAGCATTTT. Translated, it gives CASSMGQETQPQHF.

The chain is built from TRBV18 and TRBJ2-3, with 7 bases that match TRBD1. The J segment lost 2 bases and the V segment lost 3 bases, leaving 14 bases of the junction unmatched. The CDR3 is 18 residues long. Germline CDR1 is KGHSH and CDR2 is LQKENI. The CDR3 here is CASSPVITGTATTDTQYF. CDR3 nucleotide sequence: TGTGCCAGCTCACCGGTTATAACCGGGACAGCCACCACAGATACGCAGTATTTT.

The chain recombines TRBV13 with TRBJ1-6, with D perhaps matching TRBD1 (5 bases). CDR3 length equals 13 residues. Germline CDR1 and CDR2: PRHDT and FYEKMQ (reference sequence). V was pared by 3 bases and J by 10 bases, with 10 bases between. The chain's CDR3 is CASSFYRNSPLHF. DNA of the CDR3: TGTGCCAGCAGCTTCTACAGGAACTCACCCCTCCACTTT. The variable domain in full, completed from reference TRBV13 and TRBJ1-6, reads AAGVIQSPRHLIKEKRETATLKCYPIPRHDTVYWYQQGPGQDPQFLISFYEKMQSDKGSIPDRFSAQQFSDYHSELNMSSLELGDSALYFCASSFYRNSPLHFGNGTRLTVT.

The chain has TRBV7-9 and TRBJ1-1, with 12 nucleotides matching TRBD1. The trim removed 7 bases at V and 1 base at J, leaving 7 bases unmatched. The CDR3 length is 16 residues. The V gene's germline CDR1 is SEHNR and CDR2 FQNEAQ (reference sequence). The CDR3 spells CASTGTGGFGNTEAFF. The CDR3 region has the DNA TGTGCCAGCACCGGGACAGGGGGCTTCGGGAACACTGAAGCTTTCTTT.

This rearrangement joins TRBV13 to TRBJ1-1; no firm D call. Germline CDR1 reads PRHDT; CDR2 reads FYEKMQ (reference sequence). The CDR3 runs to 12 residues. Trimming stripped 4 bases from V and 12 bases from J, with 15 bases between. CDR3 sequence (DNA): TGTGCCAGCAGCTACGGGAATGGTAGGTCTTTCTTT. It translates to CASSYGNGRSFF.

This clone was counted between two and nine times. The rearrangement uses TRBV5-6 and TRBJ1-3; D not certain. The CDR3 is 16 residues long. Trimming cost V 0 bases and J 0 bases, with 10 bases left between them. The V gene's germline CDR1 is SGHDT and CDR2 YYEEEE. The CDR3 DNA reads as TGTGCCAGCAGCTTGGCCCCGAGTTCCTCTGGAAACACCATATATTTT. Encoded protein: CASSLAPSSSGNTIYF.

The chain recombines TRBV11-2 with TRBJ1-4; D ambiguous. The length of the CDR3 is 15 residues. Deletions cut 3 bases from V and 3 bases from J, with 11 bases between. Germline CDR1 reads SGHAT; CDR2 reads FQNNGV. CDR3 loop: CASSLTGRANEKLFF. The CDR3 DNA follows: TGTGCCAGCAGCTTGACCGGGCGGGCTAATGAAAAACTGTTTTTT.

The chain carries TRBV3-1 (or the pseudogene TRBV3-2) and TRBJ1-6, with D unresolved. CDR3 length: 16 residues. Deletions cut 0 bases from V and 9 bases from J, with 15 bases between. The V gene's germline CDR1 is LGHDT and CDR2 YNNKEL (reference sequence). CDR3 sequence reads: CASSQDWGTEGSPLHF. The CDR3 DNA is TGTGCCAGCAGCCAAGATTGGGGAACCGAGGGTTCACCCCTCCACTTT.

The chain has TRBV7-9 and TRBJ1-3, with no clear D. The V and J ends lost 2 bases and 0 bases respectively, with 11 bases between them. The germline CDR1 and CDR2 sequences are SEHNR and FQNEAQ (reference sequence). The CDR3 is 16 residues long. CDR3 DNA: TGTGCCAGCAGCTTAAGCCCCACCGGCTCTGGAAACACCATATATTTT. Amino acids: CASSLSPTGSGNTIYF. The whole variable domain, remainder taken from reference TRBV7-9 and TRBJ1-3, is DTGVSQNPRHKITKRGQNVTFRCDPISEHNRLYWYRQTLGQGPEFLTYFQNEAQLEKSRLLSDRFSAERPKGSFSTLEIQRTEQGDSAMYLCASSLSPTGSGNTIYFGEGSWLTVV.

This clone was picked up a small number of times. The rearrangement joins TRBV7-9 to TRBJ2-7; 14 bases are shared with TRBD2. CDR3 length equals 16 residues. The junction had 6 bases not matched to a gene; V was cut back by 1 base and J by 7 bases. Per the germline V gene, CDR1 is SEHNR and CDR2 is FQNEAQ (reference sequence). CDR3 region: CASSLGGTSGSREQYF. In DNA form, the CDR3 reads TGTGCCAGCAGCTTAGGGGGGACTAGCGGGAGCAGGGAGCAGTACTTC.

This sequence joins TRBV20-1 and TRBJ1-2; 8 bases agree with TRBD1. This CDR3 is built from 14 residues. Germline V gene lookup returns CDR1 DFQATT and CDR2 SNEGSKA (reference sequence). V lost 3 bases, J lost 4 bases, and 7 bases stayed unmatched. The CDR3 here is CSASRDRNSYGYTF. As DNA, the CDR3 is TGCAGTGCTAGTAGGGACAGGAACAGCTATGGCTACACCTTC.

This chain uses TRBV11-2 with TRBJ2-3; TRBD1 is a possible D gene (5 bases). Between the trimmed V and J ends, which lost 1 base and 0 bases, there was a span of 14 bases. Germline V gene lookup returns CDR1 SGHAT and CDR2 FQNNGV. The CDR3 covers 17 residues. The CDR3 loop reads CASSLAMTVSSTDTQYF. As DNA, the CDR3 is TGTGCCAGCAGCTTAGCTATGACAGTCTCTAGCACAGATACGCAGTATTTT.

The chain uses TRBV28 and TRBJ2-1, with TRBD2 matching over 7 bases. Trimming removed 4 bases from V and 9 bases from J; junction bases left unmatched: 6. The CDR3 runs 13 residues. The germline V gene encodes CDR1 MDHEN and CDR2 SYDVKM. The CDR3 sequence is CASSSGLVAEQFF. The CDR3 DNA sequence: TGTGCCAGCAGTTCTGGACTAGTGGCTGAGCAGTTCTTC.

This clone has only a few counts. The chain recombines TRBV13 with TRBJ2-1; TRBD2 agrees at 8 bases. V was pared by 3 bases and J by 2 bases, with 6 bases of the junction left unmatched. The CDR3 has 16 residues. Germline loops: CDR1 PRHDT, CDR2 FYEKMQ (reference sequence). In DNA, the CDR3 is TGTGCCAGCAGCTTCACGGGGGGGACTACCTACAATGAGCAGTTCTTC. It specifies CASSFTGGTTYNEQFF.

This clone was seen only a few times. J is TRBJ1-2 and V is TRBV2; 7 bases fit TRBD1. J lost 2 bases, V lost 5 bases, and 8 bases had no gene match. The CDR3 is 15 amino acids. CDR1 is SNHLY and CDR2 is FYNNEI in the germline V gene. CDR3 sequence: CASSQLQGTNYGYTF. DNA for the CDR3: TGTGCCAGCAGTCAATTACAGGGGACAAACTATGGCTACACCTTC.

The genes are TRBV4-1 and TRBJ2-3, with D perhaps matching TRBD2 (6 bases). Germline V CDR1 and CDR2: MGHRA, YSYEKL. Trimming cost V 1 base and J 4 bases, with 9 bases left between them. This CDR3 is 14 amino acids long. CDR3 sequence (DNA): TGCGCCAGCAGCCAAGCCACTAGCTCAGATACGCAGTATTTT. Its protein product is CASSQATSSDTQYF.

This clone was observed a single time. The rearrangement joins TRBV7-9 to TRBJ1-1; D is undetermined. Between the trimmed V and J ends, which lost 7 bases and 5 bases, there was a span of 14 bases. Germline V lookup: CDR1 SEHNR, CDR2 FQNEAQ (reference sequence). CDR3 length: 13 residues. Here the CDR3 reads CASTKGRDTEAFF. CDR3 DNA: TGTGCCAGCACCAAAGGACGGGATACTGAAGCTTTCTTT.

J is TRBJ2-4 and V is TRBV28; 9 positions match TRBD2. This CDR3 is 14 amino acids long. Losses at the gene ends were 5 bases for V and 8 bases for J; bases not matched to a gene: 7. Per germline, CDR1 MDHEN and CDR2 SYDVKM. The CDR3 nucleotides read TGTGCCAGCAGTCCCACTAGCGGGTATTACATTCAGTACTTC. This translates into CASSPTSGYYIQYF.

This clone was recorded once. This chain uses TRBV19 with TRBJ1-1; D might be TRBD1 (5 bases). With 5 bases removed from V and 2 bases from J, the gap between germline ends came to 12 bases. The CDR3 loop spans 14 amino acids. CDR1 LNHDA and CDR2 SQIVND come from the germline V gene (reference sequence). The CDR3 DNA sequence: TGTGCCAGTAGTCCCCCGGGGGAAAACACTGAAGCTTTCTTT. As protein: CASSPPGENTEAFF.

V is TRBV5-8 and J is TRBJ2-3, with D hard to call. This CDR3 has 12 amino acids. Germline V lookup: CDR1 SGHTS, CDR2 YDEGEE. V gave up 5 bases and J gave up 7 bases, with 11 bases separating them. This CDR3 is CASRYLSNTQYF. DNA of the CDR3: TGTGCCAGCAGGTACCTATCCAATACGCAGTATTTT.

V and J are TRBV4-1 and TRBJ2-3, with a weak D call TRBD2 (6 bases). Germline V CDR1 and CDR2: MGHRA, YSYEKL. Trimming left V 1 base short and J 5 bases short, with 13 bases between. This CDR3 contains 15 residues. This chain's CDR3 is CASSQAAAGQDTQYF. In nucleotides, the CDR3 is TGCGCCAGCAGCCAAGCTGCCGCGGGGCAAGATACGCAGTATTTT.